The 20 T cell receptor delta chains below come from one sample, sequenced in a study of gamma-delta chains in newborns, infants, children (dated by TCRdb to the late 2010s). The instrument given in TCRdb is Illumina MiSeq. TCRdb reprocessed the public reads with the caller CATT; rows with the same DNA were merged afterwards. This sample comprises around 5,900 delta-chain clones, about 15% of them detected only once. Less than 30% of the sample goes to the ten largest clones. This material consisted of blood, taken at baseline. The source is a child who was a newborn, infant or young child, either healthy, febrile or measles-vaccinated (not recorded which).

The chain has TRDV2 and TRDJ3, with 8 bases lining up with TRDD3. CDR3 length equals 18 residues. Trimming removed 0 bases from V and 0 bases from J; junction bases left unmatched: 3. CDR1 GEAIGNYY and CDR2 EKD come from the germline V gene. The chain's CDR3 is CACDTWGIHSWDTRQMFF. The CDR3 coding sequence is TGTGCCTGTGACACCTGGGGGATCCACTCCTGGGACACCCGACAGATGTTTTTC.

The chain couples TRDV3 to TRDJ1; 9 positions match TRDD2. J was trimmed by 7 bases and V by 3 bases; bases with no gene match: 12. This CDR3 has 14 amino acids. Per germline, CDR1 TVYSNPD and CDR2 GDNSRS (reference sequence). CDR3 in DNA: TGTGCCTTCAGGGCCCTTCCTACTTTTGCTAAACTCATCTTT. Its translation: CAFRALPTFAKLIF.

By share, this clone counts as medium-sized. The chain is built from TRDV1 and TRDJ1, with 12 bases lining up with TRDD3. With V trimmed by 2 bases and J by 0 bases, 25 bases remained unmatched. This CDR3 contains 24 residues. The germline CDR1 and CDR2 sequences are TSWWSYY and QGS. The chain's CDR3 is CALGEWPSYAHAGGYAVYTDKLIF. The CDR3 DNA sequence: TGTGCTCTTGGGGAATGGCCTTCCTACGCGCATGCTGGGGGATACGCCGTGTACACCGATAAACTCATCTTT.

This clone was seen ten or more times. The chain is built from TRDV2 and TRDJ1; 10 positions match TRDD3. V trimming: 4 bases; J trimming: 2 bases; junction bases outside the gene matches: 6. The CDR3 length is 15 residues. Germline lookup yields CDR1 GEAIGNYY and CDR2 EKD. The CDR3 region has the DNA TGTGCCTGTGATCCCCTGGGGGATATAACCGATAAACTCATCTTT. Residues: CACDPLGDITDKLIF.

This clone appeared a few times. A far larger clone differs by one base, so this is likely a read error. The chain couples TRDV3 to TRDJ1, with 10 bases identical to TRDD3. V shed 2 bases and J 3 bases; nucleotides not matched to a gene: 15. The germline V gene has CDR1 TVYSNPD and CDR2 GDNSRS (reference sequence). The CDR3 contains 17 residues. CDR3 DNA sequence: TGTGCCTTTTTTGGTGGCTACTGGGGGATTAACGCCGATAAACTCATCTTT. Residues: CAFFGGYWGINADKLIF.

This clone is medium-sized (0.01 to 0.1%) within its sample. This CDR3 is CACDTLGINTDKLIF. The CDR3 DNA sequence: TGTGCCTGTGACACGCTGGGGATAAACACCGATAAACTCATCTTT. The rearrangement links TRDV2 to TRDJ1, with 7 bases identical to TRDD3. With V trimmed by 1 base and J by 0 bases, 4 bases remained unmatched. Germline values: CDR1 GEAIGNYY, CDR2 EKD. The CDR3 has 15 amino acids.

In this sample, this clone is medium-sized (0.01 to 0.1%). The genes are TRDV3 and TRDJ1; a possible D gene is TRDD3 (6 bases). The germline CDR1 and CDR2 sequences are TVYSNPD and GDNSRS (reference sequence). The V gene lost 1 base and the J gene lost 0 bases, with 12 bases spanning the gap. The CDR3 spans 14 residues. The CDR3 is CAFTWGANTDKLIF. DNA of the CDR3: TGTGCCTTTACGTGGGGGGCCAACACCGATAAACTCATCTTT.

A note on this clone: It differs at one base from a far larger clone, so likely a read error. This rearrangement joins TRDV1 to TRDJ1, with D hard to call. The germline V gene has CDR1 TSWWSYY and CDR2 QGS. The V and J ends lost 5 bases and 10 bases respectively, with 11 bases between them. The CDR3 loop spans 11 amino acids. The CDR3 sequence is CALGLAFRLIF. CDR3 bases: TGTGCTCTTGGGCTCGCCTTTAGACTCATCTTT.

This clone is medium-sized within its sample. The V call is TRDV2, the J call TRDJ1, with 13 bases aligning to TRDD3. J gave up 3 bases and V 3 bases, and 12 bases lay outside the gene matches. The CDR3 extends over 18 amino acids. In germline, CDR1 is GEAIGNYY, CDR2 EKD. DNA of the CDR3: TGTGCCTGTGACGACATTACTGGGGGATACGCGCGAGCCGATAAACTCATCTTT. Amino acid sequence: CACDDITGGYARADKLIF.

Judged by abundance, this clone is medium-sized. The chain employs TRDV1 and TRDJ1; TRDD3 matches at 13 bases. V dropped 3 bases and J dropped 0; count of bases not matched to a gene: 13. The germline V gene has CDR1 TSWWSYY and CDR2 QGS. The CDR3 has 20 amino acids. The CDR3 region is CALGDIYHWGIRPYTDKLIF. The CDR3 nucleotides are TGTGCTCTTGGGGACATTTACCACTGGGGGATACGCCCGTACACCGATAAACTCATCTTT.

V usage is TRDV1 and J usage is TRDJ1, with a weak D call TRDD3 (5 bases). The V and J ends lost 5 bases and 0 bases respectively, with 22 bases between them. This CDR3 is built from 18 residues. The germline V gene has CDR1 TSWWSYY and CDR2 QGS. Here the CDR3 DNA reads TGTGCTCTTGGGCACTTCGAATCAGTACTGGAGTACACCGATAAACTCATCTTT. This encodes CALGHFESVLEYTDKLIF.

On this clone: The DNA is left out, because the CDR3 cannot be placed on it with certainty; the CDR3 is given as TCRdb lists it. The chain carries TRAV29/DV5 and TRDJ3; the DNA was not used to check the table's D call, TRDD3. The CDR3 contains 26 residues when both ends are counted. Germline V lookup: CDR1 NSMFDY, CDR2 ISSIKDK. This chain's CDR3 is CSVLLCSKHYDWGLDGQAWDTRQMFF.

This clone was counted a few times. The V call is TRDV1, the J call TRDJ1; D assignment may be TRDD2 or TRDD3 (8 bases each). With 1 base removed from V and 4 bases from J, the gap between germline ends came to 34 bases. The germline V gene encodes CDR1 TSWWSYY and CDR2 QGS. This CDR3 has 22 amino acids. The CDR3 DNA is TGTGCTCTTGGGGAACCCACGACTTCCTACGTAGACTGGGGGGGCCCGTGCGATAAACTCATCTTT. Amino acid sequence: CALGEPTTSYVDWGGPCDKLIF.

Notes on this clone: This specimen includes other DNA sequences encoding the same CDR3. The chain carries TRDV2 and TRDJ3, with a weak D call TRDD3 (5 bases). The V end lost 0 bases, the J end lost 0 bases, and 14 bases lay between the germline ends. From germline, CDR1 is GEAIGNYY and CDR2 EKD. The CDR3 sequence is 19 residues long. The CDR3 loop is CACDTAGGSSSWDTRQMFF. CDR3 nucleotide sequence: TGTGCCTGTGACACCGCGGGGGGGTCCAGCTCCTGGGACACCCGACAGATGTTTTTC.

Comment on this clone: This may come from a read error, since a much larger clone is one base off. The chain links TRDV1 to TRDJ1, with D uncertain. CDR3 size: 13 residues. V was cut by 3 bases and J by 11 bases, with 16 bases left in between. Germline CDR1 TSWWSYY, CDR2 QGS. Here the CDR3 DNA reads TGTGCTCTTGGGGAGTCCTCCCGGAGGGCCCTCATCTTT. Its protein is CALGESSRRALIF.

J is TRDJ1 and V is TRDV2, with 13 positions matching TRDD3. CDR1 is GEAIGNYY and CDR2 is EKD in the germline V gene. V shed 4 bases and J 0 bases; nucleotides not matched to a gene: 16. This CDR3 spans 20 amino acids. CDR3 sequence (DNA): TGTGCCTGTGATGTACTGGGGGATACGTTAAAGGAGACGTACACCGATAAACTCATCTTT. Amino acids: CACDVLGDTLKETYTDKLIF.

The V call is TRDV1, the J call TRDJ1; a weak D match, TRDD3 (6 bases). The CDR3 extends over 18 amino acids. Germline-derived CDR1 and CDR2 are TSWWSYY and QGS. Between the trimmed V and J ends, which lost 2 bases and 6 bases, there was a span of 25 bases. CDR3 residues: CALGEISSVRLGPHKLIF. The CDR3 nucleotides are TGTGCTCTTGGGGAAATCAGTTCCGTCCGACTGGGACCCCATAAACTCATCTTT.

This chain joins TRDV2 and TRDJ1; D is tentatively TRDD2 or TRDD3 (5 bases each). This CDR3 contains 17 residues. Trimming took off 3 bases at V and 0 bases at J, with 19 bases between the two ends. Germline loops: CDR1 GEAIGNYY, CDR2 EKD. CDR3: CACDPSRGGGYTDKLIF. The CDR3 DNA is TGTGCCTGTGACCCTTCTCGAGGCGGGGGGTACACCGATAAACTCATCTTT.

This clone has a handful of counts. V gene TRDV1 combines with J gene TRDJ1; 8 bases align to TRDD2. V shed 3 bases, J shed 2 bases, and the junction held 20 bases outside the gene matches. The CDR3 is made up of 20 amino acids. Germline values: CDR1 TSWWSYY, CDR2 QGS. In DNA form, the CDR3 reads TGTGCTCTTGGGGACCTACGCTTCCTACGGGATCTAGCGGGGACCGATAAACTCATCTTT. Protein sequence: CALGDLRFLRDLAGTDKLIF.

The CDR3 region has the DNA TGTGCTCTTGGGGAATTCGGACGAAACGAGATTCCCCATCCCCTAAGGTGGGGGATACGCCATTTATACACCGATAAACTCATCTTT. This sequence encodes CALGEFGRNEIPHPLRWGIRHLYTDKLIF. The chain combines TRDV1 with TRDJ1, with 11 bases identical to TRDD3. V lost 2 bases to trimming and J lost 0 bases; unmatched junction nucleotides: 41. CDR3 length equals 29 residues. The germline gives CDR1 TSWWSYY, CDR2 QGS.